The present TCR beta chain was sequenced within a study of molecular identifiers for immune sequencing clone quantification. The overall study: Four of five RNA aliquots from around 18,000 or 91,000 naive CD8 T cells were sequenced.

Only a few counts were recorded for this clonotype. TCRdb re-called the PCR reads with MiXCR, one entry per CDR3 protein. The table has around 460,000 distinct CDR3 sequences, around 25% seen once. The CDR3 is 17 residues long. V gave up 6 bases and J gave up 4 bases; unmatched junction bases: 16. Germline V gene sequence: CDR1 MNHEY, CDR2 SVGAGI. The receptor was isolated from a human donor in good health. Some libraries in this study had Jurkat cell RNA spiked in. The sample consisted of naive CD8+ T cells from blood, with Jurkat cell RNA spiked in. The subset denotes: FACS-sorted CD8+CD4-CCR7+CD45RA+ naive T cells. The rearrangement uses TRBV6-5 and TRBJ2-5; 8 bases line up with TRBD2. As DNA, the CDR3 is TGTGCCAGCAGCCCTCTCGCGGGGGGCACCTTACCAGAGACCCAGTACTTC. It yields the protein CASSPLAGGTLPETQYF.